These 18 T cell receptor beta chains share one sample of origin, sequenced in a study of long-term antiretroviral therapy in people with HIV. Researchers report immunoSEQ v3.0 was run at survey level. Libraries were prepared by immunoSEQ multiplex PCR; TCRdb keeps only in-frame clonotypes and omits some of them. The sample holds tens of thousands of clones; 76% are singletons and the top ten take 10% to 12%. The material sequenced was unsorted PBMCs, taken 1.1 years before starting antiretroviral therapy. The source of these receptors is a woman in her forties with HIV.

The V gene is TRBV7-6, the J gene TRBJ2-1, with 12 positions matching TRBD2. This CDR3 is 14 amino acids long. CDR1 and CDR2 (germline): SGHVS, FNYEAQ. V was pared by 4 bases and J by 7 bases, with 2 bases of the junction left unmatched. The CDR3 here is CASSSGTSGNEQFF. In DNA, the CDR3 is TGTGCCAGCAGCTCCGGGACTAGCGGGAATGAGCAGTTCTTC.

CDR3 nucleotides: TGTGCCAGCAGTTACTCGGAATCCGGGGGGAACGGTGAGCAGTTCTTC. It specifies CASSYSESGGNGEQFF. The chain has TRBV6-6 and TRBJ2-1; 7 bases map to TRBD2. There are 16 residues in the CDR3. Losses at the gene ends were 0 bases for V and 9 bases for J; bases not matched to a gene: 11. CDR1 and CDR2 (germline): MNHNY, SVGAGI (reference sequence).

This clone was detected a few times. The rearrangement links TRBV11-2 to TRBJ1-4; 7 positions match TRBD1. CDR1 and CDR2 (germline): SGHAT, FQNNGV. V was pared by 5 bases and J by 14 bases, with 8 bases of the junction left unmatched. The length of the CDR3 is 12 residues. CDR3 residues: CASSLTGKSLFF. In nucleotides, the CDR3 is TGTGCCAGCAGCCTGACAGGGAAGAGCCTGTTTTTT.

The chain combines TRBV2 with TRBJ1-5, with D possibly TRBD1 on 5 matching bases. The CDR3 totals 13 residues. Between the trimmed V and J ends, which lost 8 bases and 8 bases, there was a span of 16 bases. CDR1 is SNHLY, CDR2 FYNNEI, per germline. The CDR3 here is CASGKTGVEPQHF. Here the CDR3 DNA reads TGTGCCAGCGGGAAAACGGGGGTCGAGCCCCAGCATTTT.

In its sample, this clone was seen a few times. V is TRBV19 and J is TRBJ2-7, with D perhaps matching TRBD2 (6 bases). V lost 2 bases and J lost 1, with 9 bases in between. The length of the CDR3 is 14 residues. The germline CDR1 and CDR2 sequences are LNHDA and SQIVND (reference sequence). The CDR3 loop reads CASSIKGLSYEQYF. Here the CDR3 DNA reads TGTGCCAGTAGTATAAAGGGACTGTCCTACGAGCAGTACTTC.

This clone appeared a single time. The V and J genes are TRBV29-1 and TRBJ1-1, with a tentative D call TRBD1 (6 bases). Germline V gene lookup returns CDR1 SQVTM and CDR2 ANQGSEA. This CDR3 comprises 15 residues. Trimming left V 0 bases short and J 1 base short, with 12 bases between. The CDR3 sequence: CSVEDARGKNTEAFF. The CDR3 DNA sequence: TGCAGCGTTGAAGACGCCAGGGGCAAGAACACTGAAGCTTTCTTT.

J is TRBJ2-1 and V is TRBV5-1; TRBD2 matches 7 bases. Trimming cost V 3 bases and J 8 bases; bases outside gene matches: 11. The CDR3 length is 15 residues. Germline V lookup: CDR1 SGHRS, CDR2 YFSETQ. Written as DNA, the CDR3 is TGCGCCAGCAGCTCCGGGAGGACCCTTTCGGATGAGCAGTTCTTC. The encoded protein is CASSSGRTLSDEQFF.

The CDR3 loop reads CASSPVLRSYEQYF. The CDR3 DNA is TGTGCCAGCAGTCCCGTTTTGAGATCCTACGAGCAGTACTTC. The chain combines TRBV14 with TRBJ2-7, with unresolved D. V gave up 6 bases and J gave up 1 base, with 13 bases separating them. Germline V gene data show CDR1 as SGHDN and CDR2 as FVKESK. The CDR3 sequence is 14 residues long.

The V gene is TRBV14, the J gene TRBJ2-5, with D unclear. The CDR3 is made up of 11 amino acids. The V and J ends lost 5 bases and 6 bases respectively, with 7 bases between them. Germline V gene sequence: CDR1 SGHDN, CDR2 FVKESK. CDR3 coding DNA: TGTGCCAGCAGCTCCCAGCAGACCCAGTACTTC. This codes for CASSSQQTQYF.

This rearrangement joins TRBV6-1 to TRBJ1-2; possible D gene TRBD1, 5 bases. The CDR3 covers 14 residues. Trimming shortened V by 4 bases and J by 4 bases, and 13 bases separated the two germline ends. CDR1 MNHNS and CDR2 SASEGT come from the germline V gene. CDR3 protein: CASSGGGGAYGYTF. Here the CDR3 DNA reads TGTGCCAGCAGTGGGGGAGGTGGGGCCTATGGCTACACCTTC.

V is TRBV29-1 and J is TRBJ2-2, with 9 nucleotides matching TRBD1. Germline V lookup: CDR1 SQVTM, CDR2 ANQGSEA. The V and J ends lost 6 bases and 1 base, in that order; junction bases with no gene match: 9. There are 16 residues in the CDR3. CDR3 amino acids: CSVTLQGALNTGELFF. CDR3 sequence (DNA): TGCAGCGTCACTTTACAGGGGGCCTTGAACACCGGGGAGCTGTTTTTT.

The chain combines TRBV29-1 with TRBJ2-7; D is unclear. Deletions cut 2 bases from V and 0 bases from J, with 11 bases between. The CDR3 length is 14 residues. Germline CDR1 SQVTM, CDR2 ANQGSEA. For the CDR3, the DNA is TGCAGCGTTGAAATGGGGTCCAGCTCCTACGAGCAGTACTTC. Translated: CSVEMGSSSYEQYF.

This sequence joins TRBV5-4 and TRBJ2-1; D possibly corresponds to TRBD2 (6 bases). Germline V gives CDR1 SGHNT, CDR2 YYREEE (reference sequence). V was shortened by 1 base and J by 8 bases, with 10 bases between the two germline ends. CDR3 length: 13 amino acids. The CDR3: CASSLSGLDEQFF. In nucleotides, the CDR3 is TGTGCCAGCAGCTTGAGCGGGCTCGATGAGCAGTTCTTC.

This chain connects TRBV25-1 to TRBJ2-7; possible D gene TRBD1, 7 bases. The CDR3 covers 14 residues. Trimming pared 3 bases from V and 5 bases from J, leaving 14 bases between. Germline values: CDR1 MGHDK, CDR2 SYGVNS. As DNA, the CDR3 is TGTGCCAGCAGTGATCCCAGGGGGGTCGACGAGCAGTACTTC. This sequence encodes CASSDPRGVDEQYF.

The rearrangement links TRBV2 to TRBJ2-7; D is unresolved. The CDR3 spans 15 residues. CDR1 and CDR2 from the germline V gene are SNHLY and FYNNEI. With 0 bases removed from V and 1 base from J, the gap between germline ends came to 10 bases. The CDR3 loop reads CASSEARGGSYEQYF. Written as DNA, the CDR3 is TGTGCCAGCAGTGAAGCGCGTGGCGGTTCCTACGAGCAGTACTTC.

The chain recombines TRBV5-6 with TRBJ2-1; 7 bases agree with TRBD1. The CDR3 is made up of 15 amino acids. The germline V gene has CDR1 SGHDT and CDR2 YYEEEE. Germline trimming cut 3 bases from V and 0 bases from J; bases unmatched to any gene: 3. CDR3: CASSSGTASYNEQFF. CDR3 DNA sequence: TGTGCCAGCAGCTCCGGGACAGCCTCCTACAATGAGCAGTTCTTC.

In DNA, the CDR3 is TGCGCCAGCAGCCAAGGTCGACATCCCTACAATGAGCAGTTCTTC. This encodes CASSQGRHPYNEQFF. The chain couples TRBV4-3 to TRBJ2-1; D unclear. Trimming shortened V by 1 base and J by 2 bases, and 9 bases separated the two germline ends. Germline V lookup: CDR1 LGHNA, CDR2 YSLEER. The CDR3 has 15 residues.

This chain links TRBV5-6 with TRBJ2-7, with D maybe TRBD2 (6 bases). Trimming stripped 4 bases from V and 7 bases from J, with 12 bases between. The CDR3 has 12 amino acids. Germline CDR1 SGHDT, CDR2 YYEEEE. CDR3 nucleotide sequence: TGTGCCAGCAGCGCGGGGTCCGGGGAGCAGTACTTC. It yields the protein CASSAGSGEQYF. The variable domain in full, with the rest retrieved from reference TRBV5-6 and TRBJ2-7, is DAGVTQSPTHLIKTRGQQVTLRCSPKSGHDTVSWYQQALGQGPQFIFQYYEEEERQRGNFPDRFSGHQFPNYSSELNVNALLLGDSALYLCASSAGSGEQYFGPGTRLTVT.